This T cell receptor (beta chain) was sequenced in a study of cytomegalovirus exposure and HLA in healthy donors. Findings of the study overall: Cytomegalovirus association was listed for approximately 160 TCR beta chains. In vitro experiments confirmed that a few CMV-associated chains were specific for CMV antigens.

The donors were in the approximately 120-subject validation cohort; that cohort was separate from the approximately 700-subject first cohort. Turning to this clone: What it recognizes is unknown.

The method was immunoSEQ multiplex PCR; TCRdb's version includes in-frame clones alone and lacks a portion of them. The table shows 150,000 to 200,000 clones, with more than 80% occurring only once. Germline V gives CDR1 MNHEY, CDR2 SVGAGI. V was pared by 4 bases and J by 5 bases, with 12 bases between. This CDR3 contains 13 residues. Sequencing used PBMCs. The TCR was taken from a man between 18 and 29 years old in good health and CMV-seropositive. The chain joins TRBV6-5 to TRBJ2-7; no reliable D call. CDR3 region: CASSSRVTDEQYF. CDR3 in DNA: TGTGCCAGCAGTTCACGTGTTACGGACGAGCAGTACTTC.